This T cell receptor beta chain was captured by sequencing in a study of cytomegalovirus exposure and HLA in healthy donors. Germline V gene sequence: CDR1 SGHTA, CDR2 FQGNSA. After removal of 3 bases from V and 5 bases from J, the junction contained 7 bases not matched to a gene. The CDR3 consists of 14 residues. The study ran its PCR with 60 Vbeta and 13 Jbeta primers. Libraries were prepared by immunoSEQ multiplex PCR; TCRdb keeps only in-frame clonotypes and omits some of them. In the table there are more than 95,000 clones, roughly 74% of which are singletons. The sequence derives from a female donor in good health and CMV-seropositive. Sequencing was performed on PBMCs. The chain recombines TRBV7-2 with TRBJ2-7, with 7 bases matching TRBD2. This CDR3 reads CASSFAGGRNEQYF. The DNA of the CDR3 is TGTGCCAGCAGCTTTGCCGGCGGGAGAAACGAGCAGTACTTC.